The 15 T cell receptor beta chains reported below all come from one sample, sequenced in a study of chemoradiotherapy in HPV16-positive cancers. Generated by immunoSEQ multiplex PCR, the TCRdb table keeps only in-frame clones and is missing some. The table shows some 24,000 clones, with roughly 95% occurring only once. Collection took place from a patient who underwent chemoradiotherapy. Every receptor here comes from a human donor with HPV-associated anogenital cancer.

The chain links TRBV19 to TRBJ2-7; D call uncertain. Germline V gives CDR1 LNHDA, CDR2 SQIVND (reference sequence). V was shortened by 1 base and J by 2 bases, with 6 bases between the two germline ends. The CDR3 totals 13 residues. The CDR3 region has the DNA TGTGCCAGTAGTATAGGTCGGACCTACGAGCAGTACTTC. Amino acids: CASSIGRTYEQYF.

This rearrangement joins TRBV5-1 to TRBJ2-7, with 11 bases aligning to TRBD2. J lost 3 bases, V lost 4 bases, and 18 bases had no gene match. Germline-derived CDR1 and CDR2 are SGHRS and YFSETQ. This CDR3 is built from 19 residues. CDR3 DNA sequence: TGCGCCAGCAGCAGGCAGGCTAGCGGGAGGAACGAATTAGGCTACGAGCAGTACTTC. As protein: CASSRQASGRNELGYEQYF.

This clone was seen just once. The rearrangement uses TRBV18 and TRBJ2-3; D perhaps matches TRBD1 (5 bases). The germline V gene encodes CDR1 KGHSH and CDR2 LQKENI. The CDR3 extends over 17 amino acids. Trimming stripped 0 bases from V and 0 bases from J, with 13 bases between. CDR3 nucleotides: TGTGCCAGCTCACCACCGACGTGGGGCACTAGCACAGATACGCAGTATTTT. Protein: CASSPPTWGTSTDTQYF. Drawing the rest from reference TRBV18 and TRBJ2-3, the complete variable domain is NAGVMQNPRHLVRRRGQEARLRCSPMKGHSHVYWYRQLPEEGLKFMVYLQKENIIDESGMPKERFSAEFPKEGPSILRIQQVVRGDSAAYFCASSPPTWGTSTDTQYFGPGTRLTVL.

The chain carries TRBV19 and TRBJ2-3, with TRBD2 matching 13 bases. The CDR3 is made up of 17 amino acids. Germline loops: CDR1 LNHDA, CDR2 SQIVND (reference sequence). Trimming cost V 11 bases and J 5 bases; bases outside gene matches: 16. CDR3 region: CASGDRRTSGGGDTQYF. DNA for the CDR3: TGTGCCTCCGGAGACAGAAGGACTAGCGGGGGAGGAGATACGCAGTATTTT.

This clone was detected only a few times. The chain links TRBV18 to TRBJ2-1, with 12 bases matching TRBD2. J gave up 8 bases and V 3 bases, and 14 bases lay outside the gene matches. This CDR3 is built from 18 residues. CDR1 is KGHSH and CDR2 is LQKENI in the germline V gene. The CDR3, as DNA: TGTGCCAGCTCACCCCCTTTTTCTAGCGGGAGGGCCAGAGATGAGCAGTTCTTC. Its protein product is CASSPPFSSGRARDEQFF.

The CDR3 sequence is CAISFNEGAGNTIYF. CDR3 DNA sequence: TGTGCCATCAGCTTCAATGAGGGGGCTGGAAACACCATATATTTT. The J gene is TRBJ1-3, the V gene TRBV10-3, with D tentatively TRBD1 (6 bases). V was clipped by 6 bases and J by 2 bases, with 14 bases between them. Per germline, CDR1 ENHRY and CDR2 SYGVKD. This CDR3 region has 15 residues.

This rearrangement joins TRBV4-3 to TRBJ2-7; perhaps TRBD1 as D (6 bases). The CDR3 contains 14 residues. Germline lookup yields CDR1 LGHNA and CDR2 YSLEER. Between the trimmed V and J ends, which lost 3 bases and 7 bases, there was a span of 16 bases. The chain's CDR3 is CASSQEEQGWEQYF. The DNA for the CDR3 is TGCGCCAGCAGCCAGGAAGAACAGGGTTGGGAGCAGTACTTC.

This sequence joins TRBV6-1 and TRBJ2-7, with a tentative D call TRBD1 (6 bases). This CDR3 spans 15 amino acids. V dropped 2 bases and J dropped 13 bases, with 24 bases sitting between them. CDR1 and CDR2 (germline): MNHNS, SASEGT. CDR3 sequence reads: CASSEFRSGVGPDYF. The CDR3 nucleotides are TGTGCCAGCAGTGAATTTAGGTCAGGGGTGGGTCCAGATTACTTC.

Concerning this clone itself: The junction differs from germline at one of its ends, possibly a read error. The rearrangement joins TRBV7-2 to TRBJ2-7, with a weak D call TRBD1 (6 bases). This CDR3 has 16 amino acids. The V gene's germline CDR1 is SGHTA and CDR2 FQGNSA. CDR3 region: CASSLGYGTYSYEQYF. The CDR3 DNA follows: TGTGCAAGCAGCTTAGGTTATGGGACATACTCCTACGAGCAGTACTTC.

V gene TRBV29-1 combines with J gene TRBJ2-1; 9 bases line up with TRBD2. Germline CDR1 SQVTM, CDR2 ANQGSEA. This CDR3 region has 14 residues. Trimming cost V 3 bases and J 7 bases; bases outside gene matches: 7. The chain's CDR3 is CSVELLAGVNEQFF. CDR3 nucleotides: TGCAGCGTTGAGTTATTAGCGGGAGTGAATGAGCAGTTCTTC.

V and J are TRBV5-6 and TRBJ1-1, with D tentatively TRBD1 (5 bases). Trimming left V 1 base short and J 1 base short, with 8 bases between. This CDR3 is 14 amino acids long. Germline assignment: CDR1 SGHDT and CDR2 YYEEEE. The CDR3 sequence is CASSLSDRNTEAFF. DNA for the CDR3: TGTGCCAGCAGCTTGAGTGACAGGAACACTGAAGCTTTCTTT.

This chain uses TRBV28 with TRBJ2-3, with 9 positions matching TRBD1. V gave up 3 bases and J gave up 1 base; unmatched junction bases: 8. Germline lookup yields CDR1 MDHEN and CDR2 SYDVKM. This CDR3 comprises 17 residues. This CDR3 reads CASSLIQGAIRTDTQYF. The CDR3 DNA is TGTGCCAGCAGTTTGATACAGGGGGCGATTCGCACAGATACGCAGTATTTT.

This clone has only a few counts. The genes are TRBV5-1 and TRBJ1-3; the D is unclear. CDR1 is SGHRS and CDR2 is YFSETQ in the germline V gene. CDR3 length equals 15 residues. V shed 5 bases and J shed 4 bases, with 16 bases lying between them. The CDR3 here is CASRQERGFGNTIYF. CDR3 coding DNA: TGCGCCAGCAGACAAGAACGGGGTTTCGGAAACACCATATATTTT.

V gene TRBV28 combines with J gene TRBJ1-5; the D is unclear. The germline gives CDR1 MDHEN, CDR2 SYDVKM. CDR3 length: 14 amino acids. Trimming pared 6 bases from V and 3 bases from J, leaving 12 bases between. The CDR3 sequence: CASRTSSHNQPQHF. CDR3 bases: TGTGCCAGCAGGACATCGAGCCACAATCAGCCCCAGCATTTT.

The CDR3 DNA follows: TGTGCCAGTAGAACAGGAGGACTAGCCAAAAACATTCAGTACTTC. Translated, it gives CASRTGGLAKNIQYF. The V call is TRBV19, the J call TRBJ2-4; D might be TRBD1 or TRBD2, each matching 5 bases. The germline V gene has CDR1 LNHDA and CDR2 SQIVND (reference sequence). Trimming took off 6 bases at V and 0 bases at J, with 12 bases between the two ends. The CDR3 is made up of 15 amino acids.